Listed below are T cell receptor beta chains from one sample, sequenced in a study of metastatic and nonmetastatic thyroid tumors. TCRdb re-processed the PCR reads through MiXCR. The sample yields 6,000 or so clones, more than 15% seen once. Specimen: tumor tissue. Source of these receptors: a male donor with papillary thyroid cancer or a benign thyroid nodule (not recorded which). Some clones in this sample may be carry-over from other donors' samples. Both conserved end residues are part of each CDR3. D genes are given only for firm matches. Clone size is given for some rows only: seen once, a few or many times, or a class if the clone is expanded.

j_gene | d_gene | abundance | v_gene | CDR3nt | CDR3aa
TRBJ1-5 | - | medium-sized | TRBV6-4 | TGTGCCAGCAGTGGACAGAGCAATCAGCCCCAGCATTTT | CASSGQSNQPQHF
TRBJ2-3 | TRBD1 | - | TRBV12-3/TRBV12-4 | TGTGCCAGCAGTTTAAGGGACAGGGGGACAGATACGCAGTATTTT | CASSLRDRGTDTQYF
TRBJ1-2 | - | medium-sized | TRBV6-1 | TGTGCCAGCAGTGAAGGAAATGTTCTGAACTATGGCTACACCTTC | CASSEGNVLNYGYTF
TRBJ2-5 | - | medium-sized | TRBV12-3/TRBV12-4 | TGTGCCAGCAGTTTAGGGGCAGGGCGGGAAGAGACCCAGTACTTC | CASSLGAGREETQYF
TRBJ1-5 | - | many | TRBV5-1 | TGCGCCAGCAGCTTGGGGGGGGCAGGCAATCAGCCCCAGCATTTT | CASSLGGAGNQPQHF
TRBJ1-2 | TRBD1 | - | TRBV6-2/TRBV6-3 | TGTGCCAGCAGTTACCCCGGGACAGGGGGAGATGGCTACACCTTC | CASSYPGTGGDGYTF
TRBJ2-1 | - | medium-sized | TRBV2 | TGTGCCAGCAGTGGGACCGGGCATGGCGATGAGCAGTTCTTC | CASSGTGHGDEQFF
TRBJ2-7 | - | - | TRBV27 | TGTGCCAGCAGTTTAAGCGGACAGTCCAGTGAGCAGTACTTC | CASSLSGQSSEQYF
TRBJ2-1 | - | medium-sized | TRBV20-1 | TGCAGTGCTAGTCGGGTCGGGGAGTACAATGAGCAGTTCTTC | CSASRVGEYNEQFF
TRBJ2-3 | - | - | TRBV11-1 | TGTGCCAGCAGCTTACCACTTGGGGGTTCAGGAGATACGCAGTATTTT | CASSLPLGGSGDTQYF
TRBJ2-1 | TRBD2 | few | TRBV6-1 | TGTGCCAGCAGTCTAGCGGGAGCCGGGGGCAATGAGCAGTTCTTC | CASSLAGAGGNEQFF
TRBJ2-7 | TRBD2 | many | TRBV7-2 | TGTGCCAGCAGCCCCAGGGCCCCTTCGAGCGGGATTACCTACGAGCAGTACTTC | CASSPRAPSSGITYEQYF
TRBJ2-1 | TRBD2 | medium-sized | TRBV27 | TGTGCCAGCAGTTTATGGGCTAGCGGGGGCTCCTACAATGAGCAGTTCTTC | CASSLWASGGSYNEQFF
TRBJ2-5 | TRBD2 | many | TRBV7-2 | TGTGCCAGCAGCTCGGGACTAGCGGGGGGGGAGACCCAGTACTTC | CASSSGLAGGETQYF
TRBJ2-7 | TRBD2 | - | TRBV20-1 | TGCAGTGCTAGAGATGCTAGCGGTCCCTACGAGCAGTACTTC | CSARDASGPYEQYF